A single sample gave rise to the 5 T cell receptor beta chains below, sequenced in a study of shared T cell receptors in the human thymus. Libraries were prepared by immunoSEQ multiplex PCR; TCRdb keeps only in-frame clonotypes and omits some of them. Here the sample spans about 380,000 clones, about 95% being singletons. Sequenced material: thymocytes. Receptor source: a human donor.

The rearrangement uses TRBV19 and TRBJ1-4; no clear D gene. From germline, CDR1 is LNHDA and CDR2 SQIVND (reference sequence). Trimming cost V 1 base and J 8 bases, with 14 bases left between them. This CDR3 has 15 residues. Here the CDR3 reads CASSIVGGGNEKLFF. For the CDR3, the DNA is TGTGCCAGTAGTATAGTCGGCGGTGGGAACGAAAAACTGTTTTTT.

The genes are TRBV7-9 and TRBJ1-2, with a tentative D call TRBD1 (5 bases). CDR1 SEHNR and CDR2 FQNEAQ come from the germline V gene (reference sequence). This CDR3 comprises 15 residues. V was cut by 6 bases and J by 8 bases, with 22 bases left in between. The CDR3 coding sequence is TGTGCCAGCAGAAACCGGGGGGGAGATCACGACGGCTACACCTTC. Its translation is CASRNRGGDHDGYTF. Filled out from reference TRBV7-9 and TRBJ1-2, the complete variable domain reads DTGVSQNPRHKITKRGQNVTFRCDPISEHNRLYWYRQTLGQGPEFLTYFQNEAQLEKSRLLSDRFSAERPKGSFSTLEIQRTEQGDSAMYLCASRNRGGDHDGYTFGSGTRLTVV.

This clone was observed a single time. The rearrangement uses TRBV27 and TRBJ1-1; the match to TRBD1 covers 8 bases. The germline V gene encodes CDR1 MNHEY and CDR2 SMNVEV (reference sequence). There are 15 residues in the CDR3. V lost 5 bases and J lost 0; bases outside the gene matches: 5. In nucleotides, the CDR3 is TGTGCCAGCAGTACTTGGACAGGGTTGAACACTGAAGCTTTCTTT. Protein: CASSTWTGLNTEAFF.

The chain recombines TRBV6-5 with TRBJ1-2, with D unclear. There are 16 residues in the CDR3. Germline CDR1 MNHEY, CDR2 SVGAGI. The ends were cut back, 0 bases at V and 3 bases at J, with 14 bases in the middle. This CDR3 is CASSYSPLVGHYGYTF. The CDR3, as DNA: TGTGCCAGCAGTTACTCGCCCCTGGTAGGGCACTATGGCTACACCTTC.

The chain has TRBV30 and TRBJ2-1, with TRBD2 matching 8 bases. V was pared by 5 bases and J by 1 base, with 13 bases of the junction left unmatched. This CDR3 has 17 amino acids. Germline-derived CDR1 and CDR2 are GTSNPN and SVGIG (reference sequence). CDR3 nucleotides: TGTGCCTGGGGAGGACTAGCTGGTATAGGATCCTACAATGAGCAGTTCTTC. Amino acids: CAWGGLAGIGSYNEQFF.